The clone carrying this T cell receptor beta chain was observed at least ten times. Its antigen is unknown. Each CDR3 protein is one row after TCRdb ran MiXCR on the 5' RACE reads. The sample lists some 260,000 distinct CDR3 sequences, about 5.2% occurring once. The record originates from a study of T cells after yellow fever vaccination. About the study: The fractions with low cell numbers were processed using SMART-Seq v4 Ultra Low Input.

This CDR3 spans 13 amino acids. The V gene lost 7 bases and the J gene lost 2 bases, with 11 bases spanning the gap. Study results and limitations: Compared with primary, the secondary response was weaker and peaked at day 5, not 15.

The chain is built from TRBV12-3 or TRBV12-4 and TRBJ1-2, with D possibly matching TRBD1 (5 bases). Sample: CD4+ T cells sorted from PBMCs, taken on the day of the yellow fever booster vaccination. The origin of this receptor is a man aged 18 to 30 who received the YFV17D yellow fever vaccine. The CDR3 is CASTTVTNYGYTF. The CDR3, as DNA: TGTGCCAGCACGACAGTGACCAACTATGGCTACACCTTC.